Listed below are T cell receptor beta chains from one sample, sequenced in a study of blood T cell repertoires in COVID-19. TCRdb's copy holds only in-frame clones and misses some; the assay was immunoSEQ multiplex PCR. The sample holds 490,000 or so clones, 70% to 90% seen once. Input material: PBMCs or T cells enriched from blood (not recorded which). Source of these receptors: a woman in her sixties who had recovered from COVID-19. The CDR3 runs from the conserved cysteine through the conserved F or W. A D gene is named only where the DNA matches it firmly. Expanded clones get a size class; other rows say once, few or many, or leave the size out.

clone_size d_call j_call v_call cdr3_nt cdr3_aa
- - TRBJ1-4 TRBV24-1 TGTGCCACCAGTGATGCCCAGGGAAAAGATAATGAAAAACTGTTTTTT CATSDAQGKDNEKLFF
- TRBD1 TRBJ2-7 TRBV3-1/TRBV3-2 TGTGCCAGCAGCCCCCCCGGGACAGGATCCTACGAGCAGTACTTC CASSPPGTGSYEQYF
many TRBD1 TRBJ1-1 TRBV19 TGTGCCAGTAGTACTACGACAGGGATCACTGAAGCTTTCTTT CASSTTTGITEAFF
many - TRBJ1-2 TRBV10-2 TGCGCCAGCAGCGAGACGGGGAACTATGGCTACACCTTC CASSETGNYGYTF
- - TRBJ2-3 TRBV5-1 TGCGCCAGCAGCTTGTTGGGCGGAGGGCACACAGATACGCAGTATTTT CASSLLGGGHTDTQYF
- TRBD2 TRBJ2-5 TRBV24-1 TGTGCCACCAGTGATGTGGGAGGGGCGAGTCAAGAGACCCAGTACTTC CATSDVGGASQETQYF
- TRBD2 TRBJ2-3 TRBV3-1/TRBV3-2 TGTGCCAGCAGCCCCCTAGCGGGGCCTAGCACAGATACGCAGTATTTT CASSPLAGPSTDTQYF
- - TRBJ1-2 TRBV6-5 TGTGCCAGCAGTTATTTGACAGTTCCAGTCTATGGCTACACCTTC CASSYLTVPVYGYTF
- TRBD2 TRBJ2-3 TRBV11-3 TGTGCCAGCAGCTTTGGACTAGGAACAGATACGCAGTATTTT CASSFGLGTDTQYF
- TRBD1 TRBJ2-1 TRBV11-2 TGTGCCAGCAGCGTCCAGGGGGACCCCTACAATGAGCAGTTCTTC CASSVQGDPYNEQFF
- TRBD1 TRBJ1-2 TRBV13 TGTGCCAGCAGCTTAGCGGCAGGGGGCAGGGGCTATGGCTACACCTTC CASSLAAGGRGYGYTF
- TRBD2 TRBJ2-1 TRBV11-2 TGTGCCAGCAGCTTAGATTGGGGAGGGGATGAGCAGTTCTTC CASSLDWGGDEQFF
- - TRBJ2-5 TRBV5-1 TGCGCCAGCAGCTACTCTACGGGGAGAGGGGAGACCCAGTACTTC CASSYSTGRGETQYF
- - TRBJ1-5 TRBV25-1 TGTGCCAGCAGTGCGGGGAACCAGCCCCAGCATTTT CASSAGNQPQHF
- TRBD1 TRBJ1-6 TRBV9 TGTGCCAGCAGCTCACCCGGGACAGGGGTCAGCTCCTATAATTCACCCCTCCACTTT CASSSPGTGVSSYNSPLHF
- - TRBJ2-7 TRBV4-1 TGCGCCAGCAGCCAATGGCCAGGGTTCGAGCAGTACTTC CASSQWPGFEQYF
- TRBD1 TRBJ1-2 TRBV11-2 TGTGCCAGCAGAAGGACAGGGCGTAACTATGGCTACACCTTC CASRRTGRNYGYTF
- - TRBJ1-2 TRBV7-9 TGTGCCAGCAGCTCCGGAGAACTCTGGCAGGGCCTCCTCTATGGCTACACCTTC CASSSGELWQGLLYGYTF
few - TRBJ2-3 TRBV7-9 TGTGCCAGCAGCTTAGGATCCTCCGGGTCAGCAGATACGCAGTATTTT CASSLGSSGSADTQYF
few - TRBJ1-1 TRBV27 TGTGCCAGCCGTCCTTTGGGCCAGACTGAAGCTTTCTTT CASRPLGQTEAFF
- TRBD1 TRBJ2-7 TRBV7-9 TGTGCCAGCAGCTCCCGACAGGGGGGCGAGCAGTACTTC CASSSRQGGEQYF
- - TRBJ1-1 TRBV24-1 TGTGCCACCAGTGATGCCGAGGCTGGGAACACTGAAGCTTTCTTT CATSDAEAGNTEAFF
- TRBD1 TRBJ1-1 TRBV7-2 TGTGCCAGCAGCTTCACAGGGGGAGCAGAAGCTTTCTTT CASSFTGGAEAFF
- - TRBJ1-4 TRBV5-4 TGTGCCAGCAGCCCAGAACCATCTTTAAAACTGTTTTTT CASSPEPSLKLFF
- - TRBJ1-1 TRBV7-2 TGTGCCAGCAGCTTAGTGACAGAGAACACTGAAGCTTTCTTT CASSLVTENTEAFF
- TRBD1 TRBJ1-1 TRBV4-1 TGCGCCAGCAGCCAAGAAAGCCCCTGGACAGGAGGCACTGAAGCTTTCTTT CASSQESPWTGGTEAFF
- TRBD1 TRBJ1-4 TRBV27 TGTGCCAGCAGTACACAGGGGGGTTGGAATGAAAAACTGTTTTTT CASSTQGGWNEKLFF
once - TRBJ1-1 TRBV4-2 TGTGCCAGCAGCCAAGAAGGAGCTACTGAAGCTTTCTTT CASSQEGATEAFF
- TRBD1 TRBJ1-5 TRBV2 TGTGCCAGCAGGAATGGGACAGTGCGGGGTCAGCCCCAGCATTTT CASRNGTVRGQPQHF
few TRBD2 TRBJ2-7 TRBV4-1 TGCGCCAGCAGCCTGATGGGACTAGTAGCCGCCGGGCAGTACTTC CASSLMGLVAAGQYF
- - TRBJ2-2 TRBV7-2 TGTGCCAGCAGCTTAGGACAGCAGCCTGGCGCCGGGGAGCTGTTTTTT CASSLGQQPGAGELFF
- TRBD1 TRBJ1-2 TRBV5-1 TGCGCCAGCAGCGCGGGACAGGGGCCCTATGGCTACACCTTC CASSAGQGPYGYTF
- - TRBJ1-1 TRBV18 TGTGCCAGCTCACCGTTTGGCATGTACACTGAAGCTTTCTTT CASSPFGMYTEAFF
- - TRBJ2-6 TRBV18 TGTGCCAGCTCACCCAGGGGGGCCTCTGGGGCCAACGTCCTGACTTTC CASSPRGASGANVLTF
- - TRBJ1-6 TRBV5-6 TGTGCCAGCAGCTTTAGGCGGGGAGGGAATAATTCACCCCTCCACTTT CASSFRRGGNNSPLHF
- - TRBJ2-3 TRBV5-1 TGCGCCAGCAGCTTGGTCCCGGGGGGCGGGGAAGATACGCAGTATTTT CASSLVPGGGEDTQYF
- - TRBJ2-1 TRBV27 TGTGCCAGCAGAAAGGGAGATAAAGCCTGGCAGTTCTTC CASRKGDKAWQFF
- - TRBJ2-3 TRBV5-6 TGTGCCAGCAGCTTAGGTGGGTCGGGGGATACGCAGTATTTT CASSLGGSGDTQYF
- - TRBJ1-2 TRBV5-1 TGCGCCAGCAGCTTGGGGGTAACAGGGACCGGCGGCTACACCTTC CASSLGVTGTGGYTF
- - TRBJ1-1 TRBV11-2 TGTGCCAGCAGCTTAGGGTACAGGCGGGAAAACACTGAAGCTTTCTTT CASSLGYRRENTEAFF
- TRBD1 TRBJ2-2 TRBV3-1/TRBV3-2 TGTGCCAGCAGCCAAGGATGGACAGGGGGTAACACCGGGGAGCTGTTTTTT CASSQGWTGGNTGELFF
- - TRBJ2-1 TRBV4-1 TGCGCCAGCAGCCAATTTGAGGGGGGGTACAATGAGCAGTTCTTC CASSQFEGGYNEQFF
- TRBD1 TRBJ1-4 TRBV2 TGTGCCAGCAGTAGGGACAGGGGGGGTAATGAAAAACTGTTTTTT CASSRDRGGNEKLFF
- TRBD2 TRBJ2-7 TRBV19 TGTGCCAGTAGTCCTGGGACTAGCGGGGAGGTTGCCCCGTACTTC CASSPGTSGEVAPYF
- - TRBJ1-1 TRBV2 TGTGCCAGCAGCTCTAGCCGCGAAACTGAAGCTTTCTTT CASSSSRETEAFF
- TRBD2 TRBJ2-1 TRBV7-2 TGTGCCAGCAGCTTGTCCGCGGGGGGGCTTAATGAGCAGTTCTTC CASSLSAGGLNEQFF
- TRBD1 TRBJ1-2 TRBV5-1 TGCGCCAGCAGCGCCCAGGGGGACAGTAGTAACTATGGCTACACCTTC CASSAQGDSSNYGYTF
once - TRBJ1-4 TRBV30 TGTGCCTGGAGTGTTTTAGGGGAAAATGAAAAACTGTTTTTT CAWSVLGENEKLFF
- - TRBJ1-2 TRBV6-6 TGTGCCAGCAGTTACTCCCGGACAGCCCCTAACTATGGCTACACCTTC CASSYSRTAPNYGYTF
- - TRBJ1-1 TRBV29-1 TGCAGCGTTGTACAGGGTGTTGGGACTGAAGCTTTCTTT CSVVQGVGTEAFF